Listed here are 3 T cell receptor beta chains from one sample, sequenced in a study of blood T cell repertoires in COVID-19. TCRdb's table, derived via immunoSEQ multiplex PCR, lists solely in-frame clones and lacks some. The table records 250,000 to 300,000 clones, 88% of them present only once. Sequenced input: PBMCs or T cells enriched from blood (not recorded which). The receptors derive from a woman aged 55-70 years in a cohort exposed to, infected with or recovered from COVID-19 (not recorded which).

This clone was seen a few times. The CDR3 bases are TGTGCCAGCTCACCTACCGGGACAGATACCTACAATGAGCAGTTCTTC. Protein sequence: CASSPTGTDTYNEQFF. The chain couples TRBV18 to TRBJ2-1; 7 bases agree with TRBD1. J lost 2 bases, V lost 3 bases, and 7 bases had no gene match. Germline V gene lookup returns CDR1 KGHSH and CDR2 LQKENI. The CDR3 runs 16 residues.

The chain combines TRBV2 with TRBJ1-4, with TRBD1 matching over 7 bases. The V segment lost 5 bases and the J segment 14 bases; nucleotides outside the gene matches: 5. The CDR3 runs 11 residues. The germline gives CDR1 SNHLY, CDR2 FYNNEI. DNA of the CDR3: TGTGCCAGCAGTATACAGGGGAGGCTGTTTTTT. Its translation is CASSIQGRLFF.

This chain connects TRBV30 to TRBJ2-7; TRBD2 agrees at 11 bases. The CDR3 extends over 15 amino acids. With 3 bases clipped from V and 0 bases from J, the junction kept 4 bases outside the gene matches. Germline V gene lookup returns CDR1 GTSNPN and CDR2 SVGIG (reference sequence). CDR3 DNA sequence: TGTGCCTGGAGGGAAGGACTAGCGGGCTCCTACGAGCAGTACTTC. Translated: CAWREGLAGSYEQYF.